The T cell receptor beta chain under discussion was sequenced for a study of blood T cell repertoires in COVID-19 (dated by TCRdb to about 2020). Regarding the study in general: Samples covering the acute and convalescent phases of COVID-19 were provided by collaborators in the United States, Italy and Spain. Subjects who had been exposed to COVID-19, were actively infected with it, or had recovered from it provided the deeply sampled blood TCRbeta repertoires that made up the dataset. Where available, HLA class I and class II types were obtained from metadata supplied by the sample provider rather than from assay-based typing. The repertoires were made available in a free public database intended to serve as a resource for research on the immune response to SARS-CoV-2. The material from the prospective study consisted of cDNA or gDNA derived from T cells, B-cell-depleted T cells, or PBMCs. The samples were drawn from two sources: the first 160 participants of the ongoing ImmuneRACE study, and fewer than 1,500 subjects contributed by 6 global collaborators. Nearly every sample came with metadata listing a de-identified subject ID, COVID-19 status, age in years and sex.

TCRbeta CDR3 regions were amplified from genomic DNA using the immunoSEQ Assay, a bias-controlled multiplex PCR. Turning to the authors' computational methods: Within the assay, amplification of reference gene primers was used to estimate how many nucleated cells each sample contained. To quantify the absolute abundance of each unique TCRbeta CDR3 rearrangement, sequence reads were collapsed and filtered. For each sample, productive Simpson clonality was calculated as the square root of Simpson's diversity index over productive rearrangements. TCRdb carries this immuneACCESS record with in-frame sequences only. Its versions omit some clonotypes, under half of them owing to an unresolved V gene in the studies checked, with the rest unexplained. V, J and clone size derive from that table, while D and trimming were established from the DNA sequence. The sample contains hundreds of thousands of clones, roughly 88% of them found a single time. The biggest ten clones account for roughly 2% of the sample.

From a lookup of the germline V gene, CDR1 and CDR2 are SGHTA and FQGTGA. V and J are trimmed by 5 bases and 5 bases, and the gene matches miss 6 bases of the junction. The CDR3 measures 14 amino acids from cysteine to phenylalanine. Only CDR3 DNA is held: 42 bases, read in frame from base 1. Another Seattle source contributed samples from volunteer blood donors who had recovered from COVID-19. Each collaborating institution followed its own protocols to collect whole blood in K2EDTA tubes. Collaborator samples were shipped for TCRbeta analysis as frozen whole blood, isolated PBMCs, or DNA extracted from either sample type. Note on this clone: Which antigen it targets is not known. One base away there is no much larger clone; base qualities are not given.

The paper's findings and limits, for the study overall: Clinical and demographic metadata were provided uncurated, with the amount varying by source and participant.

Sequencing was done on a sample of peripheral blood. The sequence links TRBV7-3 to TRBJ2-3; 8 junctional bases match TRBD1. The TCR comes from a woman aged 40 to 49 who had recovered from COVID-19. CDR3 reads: CASSRTGSGDTQYF. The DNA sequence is TGTGCCAGCAGCCGGACAGGGTCTGGAGATACGCAGTATTTT.